The T cell receptor (beta chain) under discussion was sequenced for a study of identifying expanded T cells in peripheral blood. Whole-study findings and limits: Differentially abundant clones: roughly 1.2 between replicates, 15 to 17 at roughly 2 weeks, less than 20 at four. Variance in clone template counts between approximately two-week samples significantly increased with total template count across all healthy donors.

About this clone itself: Its antigen is still unknown.

The data were produced by immunoSEQ multiplex PCR, yet TCRdb's version contains in-frame clones alone and is incomplete. In the table there are some 100,000 clones, approximately 88% of which are singletons. V dropped 3 bases and J dropped 12 bases, with 24 bases sitting between them. CDR1 and CDR2 from the germline V gene are MDHEN and SYDVKM. The CDR3 is 16 residues long. The sequenced material came from blood. The V and J genes are TRBV28 and TRBJ2-1, with D possibly TRBD2 on 7 matching bases. The source is a person aged 18 to 75 in good health. For the CDR3, the DNA is TGTGCCAGCAGTTTGAGTGGGGGGGCCGTCACCCCAGGGCAGTTCTTC. Translating gives CASSLSGGAVTPGQFF.